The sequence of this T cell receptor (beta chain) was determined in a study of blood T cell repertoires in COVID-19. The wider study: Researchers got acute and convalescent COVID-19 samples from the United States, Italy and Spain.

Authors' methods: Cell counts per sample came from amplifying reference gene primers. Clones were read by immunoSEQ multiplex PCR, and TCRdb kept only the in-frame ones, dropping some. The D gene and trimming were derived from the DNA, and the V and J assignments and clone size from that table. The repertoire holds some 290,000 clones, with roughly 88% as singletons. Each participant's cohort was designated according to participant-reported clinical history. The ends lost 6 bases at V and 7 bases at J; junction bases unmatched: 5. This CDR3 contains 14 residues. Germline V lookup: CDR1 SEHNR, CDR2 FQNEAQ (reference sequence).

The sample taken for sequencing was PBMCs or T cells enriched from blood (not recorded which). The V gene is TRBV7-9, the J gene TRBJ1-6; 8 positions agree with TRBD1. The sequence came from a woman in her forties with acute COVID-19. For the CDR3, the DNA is TGTGCCAGCAGGAAGGACAGGGAGAATTCACCCCTCCACTTT. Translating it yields CASRKDRENSPLHF.